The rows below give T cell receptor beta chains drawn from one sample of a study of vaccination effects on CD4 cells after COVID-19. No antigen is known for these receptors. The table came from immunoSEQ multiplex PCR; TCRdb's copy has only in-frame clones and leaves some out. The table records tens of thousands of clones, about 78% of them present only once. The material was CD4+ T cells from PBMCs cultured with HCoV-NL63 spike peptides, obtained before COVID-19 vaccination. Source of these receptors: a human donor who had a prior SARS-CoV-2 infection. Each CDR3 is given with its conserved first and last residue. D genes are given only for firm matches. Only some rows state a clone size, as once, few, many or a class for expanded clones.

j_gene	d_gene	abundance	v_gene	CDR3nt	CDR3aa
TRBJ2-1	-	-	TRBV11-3	TGTGCCAGCAGTTCAGGGGGGGCGATCTACAATGAGCAGTTCTTC	CASSSGGAIYNEQFF
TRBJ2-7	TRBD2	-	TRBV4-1	TGCGCCAGCAGCCGGAAAACCGGGACTAGCGGGAGCGAGCAGTACTTC	CASSRKTGTSGSEQYF
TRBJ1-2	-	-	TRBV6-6	TGTGCCAGCAGTTACTCCCCGCGGGGCTACTATGGCTACACCTTC	CASSYSPRGYYGYTF
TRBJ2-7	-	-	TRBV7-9	TGTGCCAGCAGCGAGGGGACTCGATCCTTACGCGAGCAGTACTTC	CASSEGTRSLREQYF
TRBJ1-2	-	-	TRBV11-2	TGTGCCAGCAGCTTAGATTTCAGAGGGCAGGGCTATGGCTACACCTTC	CASSLDFRGQGYGYTF
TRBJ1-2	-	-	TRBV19	TGTGCCAGTAGTATAGTCAACGACGTATATGGCTACACCTTC	CASSIVNDVYGYTF
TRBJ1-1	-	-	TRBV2	TGTGCCAGCAGTACTGACAGACACACTGAAGCTTTCTTT	CASSTDRHTEAFF
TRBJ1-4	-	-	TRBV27	TGTGCCAGCAGTGGCTCTTGGGGCGGTGAAAAACTGTTTTTT	CASSGSWGGEKLFF
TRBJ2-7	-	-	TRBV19	TGTGCCAGTAGTATATCTGGGAAAGGTGGGTACGAGCAGTACTTC	CASSISGKGGYEQYF
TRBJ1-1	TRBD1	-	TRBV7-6	TGTGCCAGCAGCGCCGATGACAGGGGGCTCGTAATGAACACTGAAGCTTTCTTT	CASSADDRGLVMNTEAFF
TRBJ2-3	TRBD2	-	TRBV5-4	TGTGCCAGCAGCTCGACTAGCGGGGGCCCTGGTACGCAGTATTTT	CASSSTSGGPGTQYF
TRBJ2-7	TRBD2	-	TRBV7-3	TGTGCCAGCAGCTCCGGGACTAGCGGGGGTAGTTCCTACGAGCAGTACTTC	CASSSGTSGGSSYEQYF
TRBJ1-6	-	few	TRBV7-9	TGTGCCAGCAGCTTAATGACAGGCCTTAATTCACCCCTCCACTTT	CASSLMTGLNSPLHF
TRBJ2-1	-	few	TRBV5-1	TGCGCCAGCTTCACTTATAACAATGAGCAGTTCTTC	CASFTYNNEQFF
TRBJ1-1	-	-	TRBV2	TGTGCCAGCAGGACACTTACAGAACTTAACACTGAAGCTTTCTTT	CASRTLTELNTEAFF
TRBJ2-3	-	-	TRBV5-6	TGTGCCAGCAGCCGGGGGGATACGCAGTATTTT	CASSRGDTQYF